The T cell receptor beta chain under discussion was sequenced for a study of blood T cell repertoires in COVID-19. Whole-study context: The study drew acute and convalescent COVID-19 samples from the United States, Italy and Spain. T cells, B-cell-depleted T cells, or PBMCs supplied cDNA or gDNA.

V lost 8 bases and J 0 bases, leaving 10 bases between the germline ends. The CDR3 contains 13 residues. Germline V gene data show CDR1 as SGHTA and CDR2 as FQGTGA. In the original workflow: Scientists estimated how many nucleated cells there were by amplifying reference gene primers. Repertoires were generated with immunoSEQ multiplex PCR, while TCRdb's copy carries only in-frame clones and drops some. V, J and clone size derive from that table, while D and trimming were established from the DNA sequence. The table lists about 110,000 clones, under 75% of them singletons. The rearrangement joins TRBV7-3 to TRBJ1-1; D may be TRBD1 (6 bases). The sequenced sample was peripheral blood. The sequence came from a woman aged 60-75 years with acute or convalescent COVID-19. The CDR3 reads CASAQGMNTEAFF. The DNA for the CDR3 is TGTGCCAGCGCTCAGGGGATGAACACTGAAGCTTTCTTT.